A single sample gave rise to the 26 T cell receptor beta chains below, sequenced in a study of technical replicates of blood from a handful of donors. TCRdb's table, derived via immunoSEQ multiplex PCR, lists solely in-frame clones and lacks some. The sample contains 70,000 to 85,000 clones, less than 98% of which appear only once. Sequenced: T cells isolated from PBMCs. Receptors were obtained from a human donor in good health.

The sample holds one count of this clone. The chain is built from TRBV5-1 and TRBJ2-4; TRBD1 aligns across 8 bases. The germline gives CDR1 SGHRS, CDR2 YFSETQ. Losses at the gene ends were 2 bases for V and 7 bases for J; bases not matched to a gene: 5. The CDR3 spans 14 residues. CDR3 sequence: CASSFGRGPNIQYF. The CDR3 DNA follows: TGCGCCAGCAGCTTCGGCAGGGGGCCCAACATTCAGTACTTC. The full variable domain, with the rest looked up from reference TRBV5-1 and TRBJ2-4, is KAGVTQTPRYLIKTRGQQVTLSCSPISGHRSVSWYQQTPGQGLQFLFEYFSETQRNKGNFPGRFSGRQFSNSRSEMNVSTLELGDSALYLCASSFGRGPNIQYFGAGTRLSVL.

This clone was found once. The CDR3 here is CASRPRDRGYYGYTF. The CDR3 DNA is TGTGCCAGCAGGCCCCGAGACAGAGGTTACTATGGCTACACCTTC. The chain has TRBV5-4 and TRBJ1-2, with D perhaps TRBD1 (5 bases). CDR1 is SGHNT and CDR2 is YYREEE in the germline V gene (reference sequence). V was clipped by 5 bases and J by 3 bases, with 17 bases between them. CDR3 length: 15 residues.

This clone came up a few times. The V call is TRBV30, the J call TRBJ1-1; D is unclear. This CDR3 is 12 amino acids long. V lost 4 bases to trimming and J lost 5 bases, with 11 bases between them. Germline loops: CDR1 GTSNPN, CDR2 SVGIG (reference sequence). This CDR3 reads CAWTGGWTEAFF. Written as DNA, the CDR3 is TGTGCCTGGACGGGTGGTTGGACTGAAGCTTTCTTT.

The rearrangement uses TRBV19 and TRBJ2-1, with 8 bases aligning to TRBD1. V lost 3 bases and J lost 9; bases outside the gene matches: 10. The CDR3 length is 15 residues. Germline V gene data show CDR1 as LNHDA and CDR2 as SQIVND (reference sequence). The CDR3: CASSMLDRDIPEQFF. The CDR3 DNA follows: TGTGCCAGTAGTATGCTGGACAGGGATATCCCTGAGCAGTTCTTC.

The chain joins TRBV5-5 to TRBJ2-7, with 10 bases fitting TRBD1. CDR1 is SGHKS, CDR2 YYEKEE, per germline (reference sequence). V shed 4 bases, J shed 1 base, and the junction held 5 bases outside the gene matches. The CDR3 runs 15 residues. The CDR3, as DNA: TGTGCCAGCAGCAGTCCGGGACAGGGGTCCTACGAGCAGTACTTC. It is translated as CASSSPGQGSYEQYF.

V gene TRBV6-6 combines with J gene TRBJ1-4, with 9 bases identical to TRBD1. V lost 6 bases to trimming and J lost 4 bases; unmatched junction nucleotides: 6. The CDR3 is made up of 15 amino acids. Germline V gene lookup returns CDR1 MNHNY and CDR2 SVGAGI (reference sequence). CDR3 nucleotide sequence: TGTGCCAGCAGACGTCCGGGACAGGGTAATGAAAAACTGTTTTTT. Residues: CASRRPGQGNEKLFF.

The genes are TRBV10-2 and TRBJ2-5; D remains unclear. The CDR3 extends over 13 amino acids. The V and J ends lost 2 bases and 4 bases respectively, with 8 bases between them. Germline assignment: CDR1 WSHSY and CDR2 SAAADI. CDR3 in DNA: TGCGCCAGCAGTGAGCTAGTCCGAGAGACCCAGTACTTC. Amino acid sequence: CASSELVRETQYF.

V and J are TRBV10-3 and TRBJ2-7; D unresolved. V lost 3 bases and J lost 3, with 12 bases in between. The CDR3 contains 14 residues. Germline values: CDR1 ENHRY, CDR2 SYGVKD. The CDR3 DNA sequence: TGTGCCATCAGTGACTTACAGAACTTCTACGAGCAGTACTTC. Amino acid sequence: CAISDLQNFYEQYF.

The CDR3 here is CASSLDYYEQYF. In nucleotides, the CDR3 is TGCGCCAGCAGCTTGGATTACTACGAGCAGTACTTC. The chain uses TRBV5-1 and TRBJ2-7; D is undetermined. The CDR3 covers 12 residues. Germline V lookup: CDR1 SGHRS, CDR2 YFSETQ. Between the trimmed V and J ends, which lost 0 bases and 3 bases, there was a span of 4 bases.

The rearrangement links TRBV6-5 to TRBJ1-5, with 10 bases that match TRBD1. This CDR3 has 16 amino acids. The V gene end was trimmed by 4 bases and the J gene end by 1 base; junction bases not matched to a gene: 4. CDR1 and CDR2 from the germline V gene are MNHEY and SVGAGI. CDR3 amino acids: CASSSRDRGSNQPQHF. CDR3 DNA sequence: TGTGCCAGCAGTTCACGGGACAGGGGAAGCAATCAGCCCCAGCATTTT.

The chain joins TRBV9 to TRBJ1-1; 9 bases map to TRBD1. The ends lost 3 bases at V and 1 base at J; junction bases unmatched: 4. CDR3 length equals 15 residues. Per the germline V gene, CDR1 is SGDLS and CDR2 is YYNGEE. CDR3 loop: CASSGSDRGNTEAFF. The CDR3 DNA sequence: TGTGCCAGCAGCGGGTCGGACAGGGGGAACACTGAAGCTTTCTTT. The full variable domain, rest sourced from reference TRBV9 and TRBJ1-1, is DSGVTQTPKHLITATGQRVTLRCSPRSGDLSVYWYQQSLDQGLQFLIQYYNGEERAKGNILERFSAQQFPDLHSELNLSSLELGDSALYFCASSGSDRGNTEAFFGQGTRLTVV.

This clone was detected only once. The V call is TRBV27, the J call TRBJ2-5, with 7 bases that match TRBD1. Trimming took 10 bases from V and 2 from J; bases not matched to a gene: 16. Looked up from germline, CDR1 is MNHEY and CDR2 is SMNVEV (reference sequence). This CDR3 is built from 16 residues. Written as DNA, the CDR3 is TGTGCCACCCGAAAATCCGACAGGGTCGTACAAGAGACCCAGTACTTC. Translating it yields CATRKSDRVVQETQYF.

V gene TRBV7-9 combines with J gene TRBJ2-7; 8 bases are a match to TRBD2. The ends lost 5 bases at V and 1 base at J; junction bases unmatched: 4. There are 14 residues in the CDR3. Germline assignment: CDR1 SEHNR and CDR2 FQNEAQ (reference sequence). The CDR3 loop reads CASSQLAESYEQYF. In nucleotides, the CDR3 is TGTGCCAGCAGCCAACTAGCGGAGTCCTACGAGCAGTACTTC.

J is TRBJ2-2 and V is TRBV5-1; 7 bases are shared with TRBD1. The CDR3 sequence is 17 residues long. With V trimmed by 4 bases and J by 0 bases, 9 bases remained unmatched. Germline CDR1 SGHRS, CDR2 YFSETQ. CDR3 coding DNA: TGCGCCAGCAGCGGGGGACGGGACAGCGCGAACACCGGGGAGCTGTTTTTT. Its translation: CASSGGRDSANTGELFF.

J is TRBJ1-1 and V is TRBV11-1, with 8 positions matching TRBD1. J was trimmed by 1 base and V by 5 bases; bases with no gene match: 6. The CDR3 spans 15 residues. Germline loops: CDR1 SGHAT, CDR2 FQDESV (reference sequence). The CDR3 protein is CASSPGGRGNTEAFF. DNA of the CDR3: TGTGCCAGCAGCCCAGGGGGCAGAGGGAACACTGAAGCTTTCTTT.

V is TRBV7-9 and J is TRBJ1-5, with TRBD1 matching over 9 bases. V lost 6 bases and J lost 0; bases outside the gene matches: 3. This CDR3 has 15 amino acids. CDR1 is SEHNR and CDR2 is FQNEAQ in the germline V gene (reference sequence). CDR3 coding DNA: TGTGCCAGCAGTTCACAGGGGGCTAGCAATCAGCCCCAGCATTTT. Its translation is CASSSQGASNQPQHF.

V usage is TRBV5-1 and J usage is TRBJ1-6; possibly TRBD1 for D (6 bases). The CDR3 is made up of 14 amino acids. Germline CDR1 reads SGHRS; CDR2 reads YFSETQ. Trimming pared 2 bases from V and 6 bases from J, leaving 9 bases between. In nucleotides, the CDR3 is TGCGCCAGCAGCTTTGGCAGGGGTAATTCACCCCTCCACTTT. It translates to CASSFGRGNSPLHF. Supplemented by reference TRBV5-1 and TRBJ1-6, the full variable domain reads KAGVTQTPRYLIKTRGQQVTLSCSPISGHRSVSWYQQTPGQGLQFLFEYFSETQRNKGNFPGRFSGRQFSNSRSEMNVSTLELGDSALYLCASSFGRGNSPLHFGNGTRLTVT.

The V call is TRBV11-2, the J call TRBJ1-2; perhaps TRBD1 as D (6 bases). In germline, CDR1 is SGHAT, CDR2 FQNNGV. V was clipped by 4 bases and J by 8 bases, with 17 bases between them. This CDR3 is 14 amino acids long. CDR3 sequence (DNA): TGTGCCAGCAGCTCCACAACAGGGCGATTAGGCTACACCTTC. Amino acids: CASSSTTGRLGYTF.

Written as DNA, the CDR3 is TGTGCCAGCGGTGACAGGGTTTACGAGCAGTACTTC. It specifies CASGDRVYEQYF. The rearrangement uses TRBV6-5 and TRBJ2-7; 7 positions match TRBD1. V was clipped by 8 bases and J by 4 bases; unmatched bases: 5. There are 12 residues in the CDR3. The germline V gene has CDR1 MNHEY and CDR2 SVGAGI.

J is TRBJ2-1 and V is TRBV5-1; 10 bases match TRBD2. This CDR3 is built from 15 residues. Germline lookup yields CDR1 SGHRS and CDR2 YFSETQ. The V and J ends lost 3 bases and 5 bases, in that order; junction bases with no gene match: 5. The CDR3, as DNA: TGCGCCAGCAGCTCCCGACTAGCGGGTAACAATGAGCAGTTCTTC. This translates into CASSSRLAGNNEQFF.

The chain joins TRBV5-1 to TRBJ2-3, with D hard to call. The V end lost 2 bases, the J end lost 2 bases, and 3 bases lay between the germline ends. The CDR3 runs 12 residues. CDR1 is SGHRS, CDR2 YFSETQ, per germline. The CDR3: CASSFNTDTQYF. CDR3 nucleotides: TGCGCCAGCAGCTTCAACACAGATACGCAGTATTTT.

The genes are TRBV4-1 and TRBJ2-2; D may be TRBD2 (5 bases). V was trimmed by 4 bases and J by 2 bases, leaving 8 bases between them. Germline CDR1 is MGHRA and CDR2 is YSYEKL. The CDR3 contains 14 residues. The DNA of the CDR3 is TGCGCCAGCAGCCTTGGACTCAACACCGGGGAGCTGTTTTTT. It specifies CASSLGLNTGELFF.

The V and J genes are TRBV4-2 and TRBJ2-2; 7 bases are shared with TRBD1. This CDR3 has 15 residues. The V and J ends lost 7 bases and 4 bases, in that order; junction bases with no gene match: 9. CDR1 and CDR2 from the germline V gene are LGHNA and YNFKEQ. CDR3 in amino acids: CASKLTGLATGELFF. The CDR3 DNA sequence: TGTGCCAGCAAACTGACAGGGCTGGCCACCGGGGAGCTGTTTTTT.

The chain carries TRBV10-1 and TRBJ2-3; 8 bases are shared with TRBD2. Germline trimming cut 4 bases from V and 6 bases from J; bases unmatched to any gene: 3. There are 13 residues in the CDR3. Germline V gives CDR1 WNHNN, CDR2 SYGVQD (reference sequence). The CDR3 DNA sequence: TGCGCCAGCAGTGCGCCTAGCGGGGATACGCAGTATTTT. It encodes CASSAPSGDTQYF.

The chain links TRBV18 to TRBJ1-1; no firm D call. Trimming took 3 bases from V and 3 from J, leaving 14 bases between them. The germline gives CDR1 KGHSH, CDR2 LQKENI. The CDR3 has 15 residues. CDR3 nucleotide sequence: TGTGCCAGCTCACCCCGGGAAATCTTCGACACTGAAGCTTTCTTT. It codes for CASSPREIFDTEAFF.

V gene TRBV6-4 combines with J gene TRBJ2-1; D is perhaps TRBD2 (6 bases). There are 16 residues in the CDR3. Per germline, CDR1 MRHNA and CDR2 SNTAGT. V was pared by 0 bases and J by 0 bases, with 9 bases between. The CDR3 protein is CASSDSVTSSYNEQFF. CDR3 sequence (DNA): TGTGCCAGCAGTGACTCTGTGACTAGCTCCTACAATGAGCAGTTCTTC.